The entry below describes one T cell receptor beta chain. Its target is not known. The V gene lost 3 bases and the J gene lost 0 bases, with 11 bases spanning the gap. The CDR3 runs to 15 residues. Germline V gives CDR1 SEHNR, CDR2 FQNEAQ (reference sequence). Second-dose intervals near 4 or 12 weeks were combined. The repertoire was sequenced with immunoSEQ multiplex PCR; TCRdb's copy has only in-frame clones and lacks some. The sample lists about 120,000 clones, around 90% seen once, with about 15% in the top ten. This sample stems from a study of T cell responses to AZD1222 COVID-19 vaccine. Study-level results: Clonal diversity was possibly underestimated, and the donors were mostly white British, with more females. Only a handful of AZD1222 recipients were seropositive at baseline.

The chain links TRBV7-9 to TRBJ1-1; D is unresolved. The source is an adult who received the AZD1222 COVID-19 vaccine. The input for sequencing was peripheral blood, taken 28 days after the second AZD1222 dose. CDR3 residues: CASSFYREMNTEAFF. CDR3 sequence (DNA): TGTGCCAGCAGCTTTTATAGGGAGATGAACACTGAAGCTTTCTTT.